This T cell receptor (beta chain) was identified in a study of T cells in Graves' hyperthyroidism and ophthalmopathy. Amplification yielded TCR beta CDR3 regions, with RNA transcripts as the source. TCR CDR3 underwent first-round RT-PCR with the HTBI primer set. TCRdb itself ran the multiplex PCR reads through MiXCR, one entry per CDR3 protein. Among about 350,000 distinct CDR3 sequences, about an eighth were seen once, and the ten largest hold around 32%. This clonotype was counted a few times. This CDR3 region has 15 residues. The germline V and J ends were trimmed by 3 bases and 2 bases, with 13 bases remaining between them. CDR1 is MGHRA, CDR2 YSYEKL, per germline.

The specimen sequenced was blood. The sequence came from a woman aged 40 to 55 with Graves' ophthalmopathy. This chain uses TRBV4-1 with TRBJ1-2; a weak D match, TRBD1 (5 bases). The CDR3 is CASSHPVQGNYGYTF. CDR3 coding DNA: TGCGCCAGCAGCCACCCGGTGCAGGGCAACTATGGCTACACCTTC.